This TCR beta chain was recorded in a study of cytomegalovirus exposure and HLA in healthy donors. General observations from the study: In a later analysis, CMV-associated beta chains were mostly HLA-associated, it appeared. V- and J-gene trimming of TCR beta was linked (in a later analysis) to a missense DCLRE1C variant.

This clone has more than one count but fewer than ten. Antigen unknown. PCR was performed using 60 Vbeta and 13 Jbeta primers. TCRdb's table, derived via immunoSEQ multiplex PCR, lists solely in-frame clones and lacks some. The sample lists about 140,000 clones; more than 70% were seen once. There were likely unrecorded immune exposures, though donors were nominally healthy when sampled. V lost 6 bases and J lost 14; bases outside the gene matches: 25. CDR3 size: 18 residues. Per germline, CDR1 MNHEY and CDR2 SMNVEV (reference sequence). Sequenced input: PBMCs. The chain combines TRBV27 with TRBJ2-2, with TRBD1 identical over 9 bases. The TCR was taken from a woman aged 40 to 49 in good health and CMV-seronegative. For the CDR3, the DNA is TGTGCCAGCAGATCATTTTATGAATACCGGACAACGGGACAGGGACTGTTTTTT. Translation: CASRSFYEYRTTGQGLFF.